This record concerns one TCR beta chain sequence. The repertoire was sequenced with immunoSEQ multiplex PCR; TCRdb's copy has only in-frame clones and lacks some. The table records roughly 310,000 clones, 88% of them present only once. V lost 3 bases to trimming and J lost 2 bases; unmatched junction nucleotides: 11. This CDR3 comprises 17 residues. CDR1 is MDHEN, CDR2 SYDVKM, per germline. The record originates from a study of blood T cell repertoires in COVID-19. Overall study context: PBMCs, B-cell-depleted T cells, or T cells provided the cDNA or gDNA that made up the material.

The clonotype originates from a woman in her fifties or sixties with active or convalescent COVID-19. The sample comprised peripheral blood. The chain uses TRBV28 and TRBJ2-7, with 9 bases that match TRBD1. CDR3 in DNA: TGTGCCAGCAGTTTTGGGCTGGCAACAGGGGGCCCCTACGAGCAGTACTTC. It translates to CASSFGLATGGPYEQYF.